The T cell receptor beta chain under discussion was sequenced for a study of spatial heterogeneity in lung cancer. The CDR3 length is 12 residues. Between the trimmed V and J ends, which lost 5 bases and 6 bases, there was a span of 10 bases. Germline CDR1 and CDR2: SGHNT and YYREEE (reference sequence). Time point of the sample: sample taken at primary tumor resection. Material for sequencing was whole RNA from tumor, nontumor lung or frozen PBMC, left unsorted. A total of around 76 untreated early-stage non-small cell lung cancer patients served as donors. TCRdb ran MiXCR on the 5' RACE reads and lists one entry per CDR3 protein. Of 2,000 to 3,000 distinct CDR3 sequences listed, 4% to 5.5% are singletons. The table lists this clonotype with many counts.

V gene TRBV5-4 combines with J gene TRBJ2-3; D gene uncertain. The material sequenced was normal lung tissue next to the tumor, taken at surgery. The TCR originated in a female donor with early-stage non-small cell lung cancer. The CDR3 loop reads CASSSHIDTQYF. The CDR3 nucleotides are TGTGCCAGCAGTTCGCATATCGATACGCAGTATTTT.